These 22 T cell receptor beta chains share one sample of origin, sequenced in a study of T cell changes during pregnancy in multiple sclerosis (dated by TCRdb to the late 2010s). Library creation used the immunoSEQ multiplex PCR assay. TCRdb limited this immuneACCESS table to in-frame rearrangements with V and J called. A share of clones is missing; checked studies link under half to unresolved V genes, and the rest is unexplained. For this sample the table gives approximately 58,000 clones, of which around 93% were detected only once. Around 2.7% of the sample rests with the top ten. Sequencing was performed on peripheral blood, taken in the second trimester of pregnancy. Receptor source: a female donor in good health, enrolled as a control in a pregnancy study.

V usage is TRBV19 and J usage is TRBJ2-3; TRBD2 aligns across 9 bases. V trimming: 4 bases; J trimming: 5 bases; junction bases outside the gene matches: 7. Per the germline V gene, CDR1 is LNHDA and CDR2 is SQIVND (reference sequence). This CDR3 contains 15 residues. CDR3 DNA: TGTGCCAGTAGTAAACCAGCGGGGGGAGGAGATACGCAGTATTTT. Protein product: CASSKPAGGGDTQYF. The variable domain in full, with the rest retrieved from reference TRBV19 and TRBJ2-3, is DGGITQSPKYLFRKEGQNVTLSCEQNLNHDAMYWYRQDPGQGLRLIYYSQIVNDFQKGDIAEGYSVSREKKESFPLTVTSAQKNPTAFYLCASSKPAGGGDTQYFGPGTRLTVL.

This clone was observed a handful of times. The CDR3 nucleotides read TGCGCCAGCACCAAGGGACAGGAGTATGGCTACACCTTC. Translated, it gives CASTKGQEYGYTF. The chain recombines TRBV5-1 with TRBJ1-2; 8 bases match TRBD1. CDR1 and CDR2 from the germline V gene are SGHRS and YFSETQ. V was pared by 6 bases and J by 5 bases, with 6 bases of the junction left unmatched. The CDR3 extends over 13 amino acids.

J is TRBJ1-2 and V is TRBV9; D is uncertain. The CDR3 is made up of 15 amino acids. Trimming shortened V by 3 bases and J by 5 bases, and 17 bases separated the two germline ends. Germline V CDR1 and CDR2: SGDLS, YYNGEE. In DNA form, the CDR3 reads TGTGCCAGCAGCGAGGAGGCCCACCCCGGTTATGGCTACACCTTC. Residues: CASSEEAHPGYGYTF. Full variable domain (outside the CDR3, taken from reference TRBV9 and TRBJ1-2): DSGVTQTPKHLITATGQRVTLRCSPRSGDLSVYWYQQSLDQGLQFLIQYYNGEERAKGNILERFSAQQFPDLHSELNLSSLELGDSALYFCASSEEAHPGYGYTFGSGTRLTVV.

The V gene is TRBV4-3, the J gene TRBJ2-3; a weak D match, TRBD2 (5 bases). Deletions cut 3 bases from V and 6 bases from J, with 13 bases between. The CDR3 has 14 amino acids. CDR1 is LGHNA, CDR2 YSLEER, per germline. The CDR3 DNA follows: TGCGCCAGCAGCCAGGGAGTAGACGCGGATACGCAGTATTTT. Translated, it gives CASSQGVDADTQYF.

V usage is TRBV6-5 and J usage is TRBJ1-2; 7 bases align to TRBD1. There are 14 residues in the CDR3. Germline-derived CDR1 and CDR2 are MNHEY and SVGAGI. Trimming cost V 2 bases and J 4 bases; bases outside gene matches: 4. CDR3 sequence: CASSYGGQIYGYTF. CDR3 nucleotide sequence: TGTGCCAGCAGTTACGGGGGACAGATCTATGGCTACACCTTC.

This clone is a singleton in its sample. This chain uses TRBV4-3 with TRBJ2-1; D possibly corresponds to TRBD2 (5 bases). Trimming took off 1 base at V and 3 bases at J, with 10 bases between the two ends. CDR1 and CDR2 from the germline V gene are LGHNA and YSLEER. There are 15 residues in the CDR3. The chain's CDR3 is CASSQGASSYNEQFF. DNA of the CDR3: TGCGCCAGCAGCCAAGGGGCTAGCAGCTACAATGAGCAGTTCTTC.

The chain couples TRBV7-9 to TRBJ2-1; TRBD2 matches at 9 bases. Looked up from germline, CDR1 is SEHNR and CDR2 is FQNEAQ (reference sequence). The CDR3 is made up of 16 amino acids. Trimming cost V 2 bases and J 2 bases; bases outside gene matches: 4. CDR3 amino acids: CASSLLAGFAYNEQFF. Here the CDR3 DNA reads TGTGCCAGCAGCTTACTAGCGGGGTTCGCCTACAATGAGCAGTTCTTC.

The chain employs TRBV20-1 and TRBJ2-5; D ambiguous. The CDR3 runs to 11 residues. V lost 4 bases and J 3 bases, leaving 6 bases between the germline ends. Germline V gene sequence: CDR1 DFQATT, CDR2 SNEGSKA (reference sequence). CDR3 amino acids: CSAIPEETQYF. In DNA, the CDR3 is TGCAGTGCTATTCCAGAAGAGACCCAGTACTTC.

The chain couples TRBV5-4 to TRBJ1-1, with 7 positions matching TRBD1. Trimming cost V 6 bases and J 0 bases; bases outside gene matches: 8. From germline, CDR1 is SGHNT and CDR2 YYREEE (reference sequence). This CDR3 comprises 15 residues. CDR3 nucleotides: TGTGCCAGCAACAGGGGTGGAGGAGTGAACACTGAAGCTTTCTTT. Its protein product is CASNRGGGVNTEAFF. Full variable domain (missing parts from reference TRBV5-4 and TRBJ1-1): ETGVTQSPTHLIKTRGQQVTLRCSSQSGHNTVSWYQQALGQGPQFIFQYYREEENGRGNFPPRFSGLQFPNYSSELNVNALELDDSALYLCASNRGGGVNTEAFFGQGTRLTVV.

This chain joins TRBV28 and TRBJ2-7; the match to TRBD1 covers 10 bases. V gave up 3 bases and J gave up 4 bases; unmatched junction bases: 3. CDR3 length: 14 amino acids. Germline V gives CDR1 MDHEN, CDR2 SYDVKM. As DNA, the CDR3 is TGTGCCAGCAGTTTCGGACAGGGGGGGTACGAGCAGTACTTC. Its translation: CASSFGQGGYEQYF.

The J gene is TRBJ2-7, the V gene TRBV28; 9 nucleotides align to TRBD2. CDR3 length equals 15 residues. The germline V gene has CDR1 MDHEN and CDR2 SYDVKM. Losses at the gene ends were 2 bases for V and 4 bases for J; bases not matched to a gene: 6. CDR3 in amino acids: CASSLQGGLAYEQYF. DNA of the CDR3: TGTGCCAGCAGTTTACAGGGCGGACTAGCGTACGAGCAGTACTTC. Complete variable domain (other parts from reference TRBV28 and TRBJ2-7): DVKVTQSSRYLVKRTGEKVFLECVQDMDHENMFWYRQDPGLGLRLIYFSYDVKMKEKGDIPEGYSVSREKKERFSLILESASTNQTSMYLCASSLQGGLAYEQYFGPGTRLTVT.

V usage is TRBV19 and J usage is TRBJ2-5; D is possibly TRBD1 (6 bases). This CDR3 has 14 amino acids. Trimming pared 4 bases from V and 3 bases from J, leaving 12 bases between. CDR1 is LNHDA and CDR2 is SQIVND in the germline V gene (reference sequence). The chain's CDR3 is CASSKQGFEETQYF. CDR3 DNA: TGTGCCAGTAGTAAACAGGGTTTCGAAGAGACCCAGTACTTC.

The chain has TRBV5-1 and TRBJ2-5, with 11 bases aligning to TRBD1. V was clipped by 7 bases and J by 5 bases; unmatched bases: 7. CDR1 is SGHRS, CDR2 YFSETQ, per germline. This CDR3 has 14 residues. CDR3 amino acids: CASWTGGVGETQYF. As DNA, the CDR3 is TGCGCCAGCTGGACAGGGGGCGTAGGGGAGACCCAGTACTTC. The full variable domain, in which reference TRBV5-1 and TRBJ2-5 provide the parts outside the CDR3, is KAGVTQTPRYLIKTRGQQVTLSCSPISGHRSVSWYQQTPGQGLQFLFEYFSETQRNKGNFPGRFSGRQFSNSRSEMNVSTLELGDSALYLCASWTGGVGETQYFGPGTRLLVL.

The genes are TRBV27 and TRBJ2-3; 9 nucleotides align to TRBD2. Germline CDR1 MNHEY, CDR2 SMNVEV (reference sequence). This CDR3 has 15 amino acids. With V trimmed by 6 bases and J by 4 bases, 8 bases remained unmatched. CDR3 DNA: TGTGCCAGCAGGTCAGCGGGGGGTTGGTCAGATACGCAGTATTTT. Amino acid sequence: CASRSAGGWSDTQYF.

In DNA form, the CDR3 reads TGTGCCAGCAGTTTATCGTGGACAGCCGGGGAGCTGTTTTTT. It translates to CASSLSWTAGELFF. The chain uses TRBV27 and TRBJ2-2; possible D gene TRBD1, 6 bases. The CDR3 runs 14 residues. V dropped 0 bases and J dropped 6 bases, with 8 bases sitting between them. The germline V gene encodes CDR1 MNHEY and CDR2 SMNVEV (reference sequence).

The chain has TRBV2 and TRBJ1-1; 9 bases align to TRBD1. Per germline, CDR1 SNHLY and CDR2 FYNNEI. The junction had 7 bases not matched to a gene; V was cut back by 6 bases and J by 2 bases. The CDR3 length is 15 residues. This chain's CDR3 is CASRYWTGVNTEAFF. The DNA of the CDR3 is TGTGCCAGCAGGTACTGGACAGGGGTAAACACTGAAGCTTTCTTT.

The J gene is TRBJ2-1, the V gene TRBV7-3; D is possibly TRBD1 (6 bases). Per the germline V gene, CDR1 is SGHTA and CDR2 is FQGTGA. The V end lost 2 bases, the J end lost 6 bases, and 14 bases lay between the germline ends. CDR3 length: 15 residues. CDR3 coding DNA: TGTGCCAGCAGCTTACAGGGGTCGATGGGCAATGAGCAGTTCTTC. Encoded protein: CASSLQGSMGNEQFF.

The J gene is TRBJ2-7, the V gene TRBV9, with D maybe TRBD1 (6 bases). V dropped 3 bases and J dropped 2 bases, with 9 bases sitting between them. Germline CDR1 is SGDLS and CDR2 is YYNGEE. The CDR3 is made up of 13 amino acids. The CDR3 DNA is TGTGCCAGCAGCGCCGGACAGACCTACGAGCAGTACTTC. Translating it yields CASSAGQTYEQYF.

Worth noting for this clone: At one boundary the junction diverges from the germline segment, which might be a read error. The V gene is TRBV7-7, the J gene TRBJ1-4, with D perhaps matching TRBD1 (5 bases). Germline lookup yields CDR1 SSHAT and CDR2 FNYEAQ (reference sequence). This CDR3 contains 15 residues. CDR3 sequence reads: CASSLGVAGNEKLFF. The CDR3 coding sequence is TGTGCTAGCAGCTTAGGAGTGGCAGGGAATGAAAAACTGTTTTTT.

This sequence joins TRBV10-1 and TRBJ2-7, with TRBD2 as a possible D gene (5 bases). Trimming removed 5 bases from V and 2 bases from J, with 16 bases in between. The CDR3 extends over 15 amino acids. From germline, CDR1 is WNHNN and CDR2 SYGVQD (reference sequence). The CDR3 region is CASSQKAGNPYEQYF. In nucleotides, the CDR3 is TGCGCCAGCAGTCAGAAAGCCGGGAACCCCTACGAGCAGTACTTC.

The chain is built from TRBV5-1 and TRBJ2-1; weak D call: TRBD2 (6 bases). Per the germline V gene, CDR1 is SGHRS and CDR2 is YFSETQ. Trimming left V 0 bases short and J 6 bases short, with 13 bases between. The CDR3 is made up of 15 amino acids. CDR3 residues: CASSLGGAGFNEQFF. CDR3 DNA sequence: TGCGCCAGCAGCTTGGGCGGGGCTGGTTTCAATGAGCAGTTCTTC. Looking up the rest from reference TRBV5-1 and TRBJ2-1 gives the full variable domain: KAGVTQTPRYLIKTRGQQVTLSCSPISGHRSVSWYQQTPGQGLQFLFEYFSETQRNKGNFPGRFSGRQFSNSRSEMNVSTLELGDSALYLCASSLGGAGFNEQFFGPGTRLTVL.

The chain links TRBV4-3 to TRBJ2-1, with D possibly TRBD1 on 6 matching bases. Germline CDR1 is LGHNA and CDR2 is YSLEER. With 5 bases removed from V and 0 bases from J, the gap between germline ends came to 14 bases. This CDR3 region has 16 residues. CDR3 sequence reads: CASSRQAWGSYNEQFF. In nucleotides, the CDR3 is TGCGCCAGCAGCAGACAGGCTTGGGGCTCCTACAATGAGCAGTTCTTC.